This TCR beta chain was profiled in a study of blood T cells in healthy people across ages. Findings and caveats of the study: While age rose, TCR beta diversity per million T cells dropped in a roughly linear way. The diversity estimates, figures obtained from one million T cells, were considered underestimates.

Trimming shortened V by 0 bases and J by 6 bases, and 17 bases separated the two germline ends. Germline CDR1 is ENHRY and CDR2 is SYGVKD. The CDR3 contains 16 residues. It was with a sample-barcoded 5' primer and a J-beta primer mix that a second PCR of roughly 7 to 12 cycles was run. With 12 random nucleotides, a template-switch adaptor tagged each individual cDNA molecule. MiXCR was run by TCRdb on the 5' RACE reads, yielding one entry per CDR3 protein. The sample holds some 1.5 million distinct CDR3 sequences, roughly 27% seen once. With regard to this clonotype: The antigen remains unidentified.

The sequence came from a woman aged 25-40 years in good health. The sequencing input was blood. This chain links TRBV10-3 with TRBJ1-2; weak D call: TRBD1 (5 bases). CDR3 bases: TGTGCCATCAGTGAGTCGACGGAGGGGAATCCTAATGGCTACACCTTC. It is translated as CAISESTEGNPNGYTF.